The clone carrying this TCR beta chain showed up just a few times. Its specificity is unknown. This entry belongs to a study of cytomegalovirus exposure and HLA in healthy donors. Across the study: Unique TCRs numbering around 85 million, obtained from HLA-typed donors, made up an early data release.

Germline loops: CDR1 MNHNS, CDR2 SASEGT. Trimming left V 2 bases short and J 6 bases short, with 11 bases between. The CDR3 consists of 15 residues. Both 60 Vbeta primers and 13 Jbeta primers went into the PCR. Clones were sequenced by immunoSEQ multiplex PCR, and TCRdb holds only the in-frame ones, with some missing. The sample contains approximately 97,000 clones, roughly 80% of which appear only once. The study, taken as a whole, reports: Usually a TCR sequence was rare, but some public TCRs were found in many donors. Trimming of TCR beta V- and J-genes showed a link, identified in a later analysis, to a missense DCLRE1C variant. The study assumed roughly uniform donor sequencing depth for presence/absence analyses.

The clonotype originates from a man aged 40-49 years in good health and CMV-seronegative. The chain has TRBV6-1 and TRBJ1-6; D remains unclear. The material sequenced was PBMCs. The CDR3 reads CASSELGSFNSPLHF. The CDR3 DNA is TGTGCCAGCAGTGAATTGGGCAGTTTTAATTCACCCCTCCACTTT.